Below, 8 T cell receptor beta chains from the same sample are listed, as sequenced in a study of T cell repertoires in cytomegalovirus infection. TCRdb reprocessed the reads via MiXCR and lists one record per CDR3 protein. Among approximately 630,000 distinct CDR3 sequences listed, approximately 24% were seen once. Sequenced material: CD8+ T cells from PBMCs. Source of these receptors: a human donor in good health (CMV status not recorded). Some clones in this sample may be carry-over from other donors' samples.

This chain connects TRBV10-3 to TRBJ2-7; the D gene is possibly TRBD1 (6 bases). Per germline, CDR1 ENHRY and CDR2 SYGVKD. V lost 0 bases and J 5 bases, leaving 14 bases between the germline ends. The CDR3 has 15 residues. CDR3 sequence: CAISESGTTGNEQYF. CDR3 sequence (DNA): TGTGCCATCAGTGAGTCTGGGACAACAGGGAACGAGCAGTACTTC.

This clonotype has a handful of counts. The chain couples TRBV4-1 to TRBJ1-2, with D possibly matching TRBD1 (6 bases). V shed 2 bases and J shed 2 bases, with 12 bases lying between them. Looked up from germline, CDR1 is MGHRA and CDR2 is YSYEKL. The CDR3 has 15 amino acids. The CDR3 protein is CASSQPWGGNYGYTF. The CDR3 bases are TGCGCCAGCAGCCAACCATGGGGGGGCAACTATGGCTACACCTTC.

Many counts were recorded for this clonotype. The chain couples TRBV7-2 to TRBJ2-3; 9 bases map to TRBD2. CDR1 SGHTA and CDR2 FQGNSA come from the germline V gene. This CDR3 region has 18 residues. Trimming took 4 bases from V and 2 from J; bases not matched to a gene: 13. The CDR3 nucleotides are TGTGCCAGCAGCTCCACAGCGTGGGCTAGCGGGGTCACAGATACGCAGTATTTT. This sequence encodes CASSSTAWASGVTDTQYF.

The chain is built from TRBV23-1 and TRBJ1-2, with D hard to call. TRBV23-1 is annotated as an ORF whose role is uncertain. The ends were cut back, 0 bases at V and 3 bases at J, with 14 bases in the middle. The CDR3 runs to 16 residues. CDR3 in amino acids: CASSQSWGGADYGYTF. The CDR3 DNA is TGCGCCAGCAGTCAATCCTGGGGAGGCGCCGACTATGGCTACACCTTC.

The genes are TRBV6-2 or TRBV6-3 and TRBJ1-1; possibly TRBD1 for D (5 bases). The CDR3 runs to 11 residues. Germline-derived CDR1 and CDR2 are MNHEY and SVGEGT. V was shortened by 8 bases and J by 7 bases, with 11 bases between the two germline ends. CDR3: CASGWGDEAFF. The CDR3 DNA sequence: TGTGCCAGCGGGTGGGGCGATGAAGCTTTCTTT.

This clonotype was seen repeatedly, ten times or more. The genes are TRBV7-6 and TRBJ2-7; D unclear. Germline CDR1 reads SGHVS; CDR2 reads FNYEAQ. Trimming took off 0 bases at V and 0 bases at J, with 9 bases between the two ends. The CDR3 is 15 amino acids. Here the CDR3 reads CASSLASGSSYEQYV. DNA for the CDR3: TGTGCCAGCAGCTTAGCGTCCGGCAGCTCCTACGAGCAGTACGTC.

The chain is built from TRBV19 and TRBJ2-2; a weak D match, TRBD1 (6 bases). This CDR3 is 16 amino acids long. Germline V CDR1 and CDR2: LNHDA, SQIVND (reference sequence). Trimming removed 4 bases at V and 3 bases at J, with 15 bases between. DNA for the CDR3: TGTGCCAGTAGTACAGGGGCTCCCGATTACACCGGGGAGCTGTTTTTT. As protein: CASSTGAPDYTGELFF.

J is TRBJ2-1 and V is TRBV7-9; 7 bases are shared with TRBD2. Germline V gene sequence: CDR1 SEHNR, CDR2 FQNEAQ (reference sequence). After removal of 2 bases from V and 0 bases from J, the junction contained 4 bases not matched to a gene. CDR3 length: 16 amino acids. The CDR3 reads CASSLRRGSSYNEQFF. The CDR3 DNA reads as TGTGCCAGCAGCTTACGGCGGGGGAGCTCCTACAATGAGCAGTTCTTC.